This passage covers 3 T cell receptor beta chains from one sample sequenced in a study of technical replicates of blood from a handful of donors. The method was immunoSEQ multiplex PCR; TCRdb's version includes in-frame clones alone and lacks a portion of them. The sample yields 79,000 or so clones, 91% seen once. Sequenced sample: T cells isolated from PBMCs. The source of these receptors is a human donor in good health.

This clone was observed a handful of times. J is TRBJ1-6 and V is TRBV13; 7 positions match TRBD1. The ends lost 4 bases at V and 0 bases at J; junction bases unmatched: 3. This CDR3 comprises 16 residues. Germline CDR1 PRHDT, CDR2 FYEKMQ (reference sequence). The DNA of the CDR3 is TGTGCCAGCAGCTCACAGGGGAGCTCCTATAATTCACCCCTCCACTTT. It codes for CASSSQGSSYNSPLHF.

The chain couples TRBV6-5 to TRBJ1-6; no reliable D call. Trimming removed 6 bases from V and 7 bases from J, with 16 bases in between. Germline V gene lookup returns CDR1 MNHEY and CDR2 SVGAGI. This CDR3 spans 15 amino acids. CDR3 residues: CASSPIGSKNSPLHF. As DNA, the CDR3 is TGTGCCAGCAGCCCGATAGGGAGTAAGAATTCACCCCTCCACTTT.

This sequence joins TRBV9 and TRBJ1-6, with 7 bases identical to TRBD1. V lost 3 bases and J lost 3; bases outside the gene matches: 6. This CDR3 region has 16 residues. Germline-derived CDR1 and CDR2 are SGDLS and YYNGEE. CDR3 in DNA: TGTGCCAGCAGCGCCGGGACAGCCCTCTATAATTCACCCCTCCACTTT. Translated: CASSAGTALYNSPLHF.